This T cell receptor (beta chain) was documented in a study of blood T cells in healthy people across ages. Details on this clonotype: The antigen is unknown. Germline and junction disagree at one end, which may indicate a read error.

Germline V lookup: CDR1 SEHNR, CDR2 FQNEAQ (reference sequence). This CDR3 spans 15 amino acids. The second PCR ran roughly 7 to 11 cycles with a sample-barcoded 5' primer and J-beta primers. TCRdb reprocessed the 5' RACE reads via MiXCR and lists one record per CDR3 protein. The sample carries about 780,000 distinct CDR3 sequences, around 50% recorded once. Findings of the study overall: A roughly linear age-dependent decrease characterized TCR beta diversity per million T cells. Higher diversity and more naive CD4+ cells were features of long-lived donors, compared to aged donors. CMV infection status of these donors was not known.

The J gene is TRBJ2-7, the V gene TRBV7-9; 7 nucleotides line up with TRBD1. This receptor was identified in an elderly man in good health. The sample taken for sequencing was blood. CDR3 in amino acids: CASSSGQPHSHEQYF. The CDR3, as DNA: TGTGCCAGCAGCTCGGGACAGCCGCACTCCCACGAGCAGTACTTC.